This passage covers 16 T cell receptor beta chains from one sample sequenced in a study of blood T cell repertoires in COVID-19. Measured with immunoSEQ multiplex PCR; TCRdb has only the in-frame clones, and not every one. The repertoire holds around 340,000 clones, 86% seen once, with roughly 6.6% in the top ten. The sequenced sample consisted of peripheral blood. These receptors all come from a woman aged 60-70 years with COVID-19, enrolled during active disease.

V usage is TRBV4-1 and J usage is TRBJ1-1, with D possibly TRBD1 on 6 matching bases. The CDR3 runs 14 residues. From germline, CDR1 is MGHRA and CDR2 YSYEKL. V shed 1 base and J shed 5 bases, with 11 bases lying between them. CDR3 sequence: CASSQGQARTEAFF. CDR3 nucleotide sequence: TGCGCCAGCAGCCAAGGACAGGCACGGACTGAAGCTTTCTTT.

The CDR3 spells CASSLAIQGARNTEAFF. Here the CDR3 DNA reads TGTGCCAGCAGCTTAGCGATTCAGGGGGCAAGGAACACTGAAGCTTTCTTT. The chain carries TRBV7-9 and TRBJ1-1; TRBD1 aligns across 8 bases. CDR1 SEHNR and CDR2 FQNEAQ come from the germline V gene (reference sequence). After removal of 0 bases from V and 1 base from J, the junction contained 7 bases not matched to a gene. The CDR3 has 17 residues.

The chain uses TRBV13 and TRBJ1-1; no reliable D call. Per germline, CDR1 PRHDT and CDR2 FYEKMQ (reference sequence). V dropped 0 bases and J dropped 4 bases, with 9 bases sitting between them. The CDR3 sequence is 14 residues long. This CDR3 reads CASSLGRGSTEAFF. The CDR3 DNA sequence: TGTGCCAGCAGCTTAGGTCGGGGAAGCACTGAAGCTTTCTTT.

The rearrangement joins TRBV7-2 to TRBJ1-2, with D perhaps TRBD1 (5 bases). Germline loops: CDR1 SGHTA, CDR2 FQGNSA. The CDR3 is made up of 13 amino acids. V lost 5 bases and J 5 bases, leaving 12 bases between the germline ends. The CDR3 loop reads CASSAGGGYGYTF. In nucleotides, the CDR3 is TGTGCCAGCAGCGCCGGGGGAGGGTATGGCTACACCTTC.

This rearrangement joins TRBV5-6 to TRBJ2-3, with 13 bases matching TRBD2. J was trimmed by 2 bases and V by 2 bases; bases with no gene match: 11. Germline V gene sequence: CDR1 SGHDT, CDR2 YYEEEE. CDR3 length: 19 amino acids. CDR3 in amino acids: CASSFSPTSGGAFTDTQYF. Written as DNA, the CDR3 is TGTGCCAGCAGCTTTTCCCCTACTAGCGGGGGGGCGTTCACAGATACGCAGTATTTT.

V and J are TRBV7-3 and TRBJ2-3; D might be TRBD1 (5 bases). This CDR3 region has 14 residues. V was shortened by 8 bases and J by 2 bases, with 14 bases between the two germline ends. The germline CDR1 and CDR2 sequences are SGHTA and FQGTGA. DNA of the CDR3: TGTGCCAGCTCGCAGGGCGGATTCACAGATACGCAGTATTTT. It yields the protein CASSQGGFTDTQYF.

This chain connects TRBV6-5 to TRBJ2-7; 7 nucleotides match TRBD2. V was clipped by 0 bases and J by 5 bases; unmatched bases: 4. CDR1 is MNHEY, CDR2 SVGAGI, per germline. The CDR3 covers 14 residues. The CDR3 spells CASSYSGGKDEQYF. CDR3 in DNA: TGTGCCAGCAGTTACTCGGGGGGGAAAGACGAGCAGTACTTC.

The rearrangement joins TRBV14 to TRBJ1-6, with TRBD1 matching 8 bases. Trimming took 4 bases from V and 10 from J; bases not matched to a gene: 6. Germline loops: CDR1 SGHDN, CDR2 FVKESK. CDR3 size: 14 residues. The CDR3 DNA follows: TGTGCCAGCAGCCCGAGCAGGGGGCGATCACCCCTCCACTTT. It specifies CASSPSRGRSPLHF.

The chain employs TRBV5-6 and TRBJ2-1; TRBD2 aligns across 7 bases. The CDR3 loop spans 15 amino acids. Germline trimming cut 3 bases from V and 4 bases from J; bases unmatched to any gene: 7. CDR1 is SGHDT and CDR2 is YYEEEE in the germline V gene. The CDR3: CASSWRERGYNEQFF. The CDR3 coding sequence is TGTGCCAGCAGCTGGAGGGAGCGGGGATACAATGAGCAGTTCTTC.

V usage is TRBV3-1 (or the pseudogene TRBV3-2) and J usage is TRBJ2-4, with D possibly TRBD1 on 6 matching bases. The CDR3 loop spans 14 amino acids. The V gene's germline CDR1 is LGHDT and CDR2 YNNKEL (reference sequence). With 4 bases removed from V and 8 bases from J, the gap between germline ends came to 15 bases. Written as DNA, the CDR3 is TGTGCCAGCAGCCCGCGATCAGGGGTACACATTCAGTACTTC. Amino acids: CASSPRSGVHIQYF.

V gene TRBV3-1 (or the pseudogene TRBV3-2) combines with J gene TRBJ2-1, with D tentatively TRBD2 (7 bases). Trimming pared 0 bases from V and 4 bases from J, leaving 22 bases between. Germline V gives CDR1 LGHDT, CDR2 YNNKEL (reference sequence). The CDR3 runs 19 residues. In DNA, the CDR3 is TGTGCCAGCAGCCAAGATACAGGGTTGGCTAGCGGAAAATACAATGAGCAGTTCTTC. Translated: CASSQDTGLASGKYNEQFF.

This clone was counted only a few times. The gene calls are TRBV7-8 and TRBJ1-3; D ambiguous. Germline V gene lookup returns CDR1 SGHVS and CDR2 FQNEAQ. Trimming took 5 bases from V and 0 from J, leaving 11 bases between them. The CDR3 spans 15 residues. The CDR3 bases are TGTGCCAGCAGCCCGGGAGAGCACTCTGGAAACACCATATATTTT. Translation gives CASSPGEHSGNTIYF. Using reference TRBV7-8 and TRBJ1-3 for the parts outside the CDR3, the full variable domain is GAGVSQSPRYKVAKRGQDVALRCDPISGHVSLFWYQQALGQGPEFLTYFQNEAQLDKSGLPSDRFFAERPEGSVSTLKIQRTQQEDSAVYLCASSPGEHSGNTIYFGEGSWLTVV.

The chain recombines TRBV11-3 with TRBJ1-2; a weak D match, TRBD1 (5 bases). The V end lost 5 bases, the J end lost 8 bases, and 6 bases lay between the germline ends. The CDR3 extends over 10 amino acids. Germline V gene lookup returns CDR1 SGHNT and CDR2 YENEEA. The CDR3 coding sequence is TGTGCCAGCAGCCACAGGGGCTACACCTTC. Its translation: CASSHRGYTF.

This rearrangement joins TRBV29-1 to TRBJ2-3, with 8 bases lining up with TRBD1. The CDR3 is 16 amino acids. The V gene's germline CDR1 is SQVTM and CDR2 ANQGSEA. The junction had 16 bases not matched to a gene; V was cut back by 6 bases and J by 5 bases. The CDR3: CSVPAPPGTGGDTQYF. CDR3 DNA sequence: TGCAGCGTCCCCGCCCCCCCCGGGACAGGTGGAGATACGCAGTATTTT.

The chain joins TRBV5-1 to TRBJ1-2; D gene unclear. V shed 4 bases and J shed 4 bases, with 17 bases lying between them. Germline lookup yields CDR1 SGHRS and CDR2 YFSETQ. The CDR3 extends over 15 amino acids. CDR3 sequence (DNA): TGCGCCAGCAGCCCGATTGGGCCTTCAAGCTATGGCTACACCTTC. It encodes CASSPIGPSSYGYTF.

The CDR3 region is CASSLGAGLNTEAFF. The CDR3 DNA is TGTGCCAGCAGCTTAGGGGCAGGGCTTAACACTGAAGCTTTCTTT. The chain links TRBV7-3 to TRBJ1-1, with TRBD1 as a possible D gene (5 bases). CDR1 and CDR2 from the germline V gene are SGHTA and FQGTGA. The CDR3 length is 15 residues. Trimming took 2 bases from V and 2 from J, leaving 12 bases between them.